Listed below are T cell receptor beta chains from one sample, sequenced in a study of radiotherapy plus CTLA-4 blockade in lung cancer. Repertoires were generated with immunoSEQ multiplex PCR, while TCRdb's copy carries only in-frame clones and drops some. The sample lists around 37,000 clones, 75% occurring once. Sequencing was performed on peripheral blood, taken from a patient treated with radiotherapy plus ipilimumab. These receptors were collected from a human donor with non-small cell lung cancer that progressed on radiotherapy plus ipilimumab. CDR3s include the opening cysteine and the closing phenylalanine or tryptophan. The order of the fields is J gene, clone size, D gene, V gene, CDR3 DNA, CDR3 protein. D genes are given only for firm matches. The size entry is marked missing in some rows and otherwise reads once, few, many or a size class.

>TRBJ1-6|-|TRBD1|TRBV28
TGTGCCAGCAGAGCACTACAGGGGGTAGTGGGTAATTCACCCCTCCACTTT
CASRALQGVVGNSPLHF
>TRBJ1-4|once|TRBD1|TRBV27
TGTGCCAGCAGTTTTGTCTACGGACAGGGCGGTGAAAAACTGTTTTTT
CASSFVYGQGGEKLFF
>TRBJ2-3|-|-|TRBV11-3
TGTGCCAGCAGCCCAGAAGGGCTAAATGAGCAGTATTTT
CASSPEGLNEQYF
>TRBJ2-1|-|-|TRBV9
TGTGCCAGCTCCCCGGGAGTCCACAATGAGCAGTTCTTC
CASSPGVHNEQFF
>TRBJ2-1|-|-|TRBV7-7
TGTGCCAGCAGCCTGGGACGCAACAATGAGCAGTTCTTC
CASSLGRNNEQFF
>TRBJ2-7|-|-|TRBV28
TGTGCCAGCAGTTTATTGGTAGGGTCCTACGAGCAGTACTTC
CASSLLVGSYEQYF
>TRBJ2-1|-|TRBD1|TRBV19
TGTGCCAGTAGTATTCGGGACAGTTCCTACAATGAGCAGTTCTTC
CASSIRDSSYNEQFF
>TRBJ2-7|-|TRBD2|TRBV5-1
TGCGCCAGCAGCTTGAACCAAGCGGGAGGCCTCTCCTACGAGCAGTACTTC
CASSLNQAGGLSYEQYF
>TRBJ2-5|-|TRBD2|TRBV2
TGTGCCAGCAGAGAGAGGACTAGCGGGGGCAAAGAGACCCAGTACTTC
CASRERTSGGKETQYF
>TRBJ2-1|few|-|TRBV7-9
TGTGCCAGCAGCCCTACCCAGAGCTACAATGAGCAGTTCTTC
CASSPTQSYNEQFF
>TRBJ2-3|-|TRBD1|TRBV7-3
TGTGCCAGCAGCCGAACAGGGGATGGAGATACGCAGTATTTT
CASSRTGDGDTQYF
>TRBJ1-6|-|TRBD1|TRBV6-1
TGTGCCTGCAGTGCGGACAGGAATAATTCACCCCTCCACTTT
CACSADRNNSPLHF
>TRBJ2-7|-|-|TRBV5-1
TGCGCCAGCAGCTTGGGGGACGGCAGCTACGAGCAGTACTTC
CASSLGDGSYEQYF
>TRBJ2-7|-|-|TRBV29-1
TGCAGCGTTGAAACGATGGGGAAACATTACGAGCAGTACTTC
CSVETMGKHYEQYF
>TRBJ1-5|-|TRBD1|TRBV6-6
TGTGCCAGCAGTTACCGACAGGGGATGGGCAATCAGCCCCAGCATTTT
CASSYRQGMGNQPQHF
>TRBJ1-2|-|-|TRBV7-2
TGTGCCAGCAGCTCAGGTGGAGGCTCCCATGGCTACACCTTC
CASSSGGGSHGYTF
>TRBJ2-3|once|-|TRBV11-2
TGTGCCAGCAGCTTAGGATGGGGAGGAGGAGATACGCAGTATTTT
CASSLGWGGGDTQYF
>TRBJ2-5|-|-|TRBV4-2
TGTGCCAGCAGCCAACAACAGGCGAACCAAGAGACCCAGTACTTC
CASSQQQANQETQYF
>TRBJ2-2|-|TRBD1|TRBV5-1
TGCGCCAGCAGCTTGGTCCCAGGGGGCTACACCGGGGAGCTGTTTTTT
CASSLVPGGYTGELFF
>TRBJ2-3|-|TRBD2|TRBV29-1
TGCAGCGTACCCGGGGCGGGAGGGAGGTCAGATACGCAGTATTTT
CSVPGAGGRSDTQYF
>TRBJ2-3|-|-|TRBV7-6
TGTGCCAGCAGCTTAGAAGCGCTAGCGAGCACAGATACGCAGTATTTT
CASSLEALASTDTQYF
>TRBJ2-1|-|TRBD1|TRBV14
TGTGCCAGCAGCCAAGATGCCGGTACAGGGGTACACAATGAGCAGTTCTTC
CASSQDAGTGVHNEQFF
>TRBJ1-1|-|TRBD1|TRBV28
TGTGCCAGCAGTTTAGGGACAGGGTTGGCCACTGAAGCTTTCTTT
CASSLGTGLATEAFF
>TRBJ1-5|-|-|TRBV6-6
TGTGCCAGCAGACACCGGGGACTAAATCAGCCCCAGCATTTT
CASRHRGLNQPQHF
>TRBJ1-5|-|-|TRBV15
TGTGCCACCAGCAGAGAATCGGGGAATCAGCCCCAGCATTTT
CATSRESGNQPQHF
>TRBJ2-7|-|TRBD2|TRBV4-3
TGCGCCAGCAGCCAGGGACTAGGCTCCTACGAGCAGTACTTC
CASSQGLGSYEQYF
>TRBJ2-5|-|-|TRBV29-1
TGCAGCGTTGAACAGGGATCTCTTCTCCAAGAGACCCAGTACTTC
CSVEQGSLLQETQYF
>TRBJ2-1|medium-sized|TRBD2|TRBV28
TGTGCCAGCAGTTTCCCCCTGACTAGCGGGTACTCCTACAATGAGCAGTTCTTC
CASSFPLTSGYSYNEQFF
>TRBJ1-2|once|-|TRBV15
TGTGCCACCAGCAGAGATCCGGGCTTGCCAGGCTATGGCTACACCTTC
CATSRDPGLPGYGYTF
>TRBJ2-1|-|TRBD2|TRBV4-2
TGTGCCAGCAGCCAAGATTTAACTAGCGGGAGCAATGAGCAGTTCTTC
CASSQDLTSGSNEQFF
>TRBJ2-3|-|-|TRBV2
TGTGCCAGCAGTGAACGGTCAGATACGCAGTATTTT
CASSERSDTQYF
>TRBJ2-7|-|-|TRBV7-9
TGTGCCAGCAGCCCGCCGAGCTCCTACGAGCAGTACTTC
CASSPPSSYEQYF
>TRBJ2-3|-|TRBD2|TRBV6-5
TGTGCCAGCAGTTACTCGCATGAAGCGGGAGGTGATACGCAGTATTTT
CASSYSHEAGGDTQYF
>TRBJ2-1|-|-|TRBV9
TGTGCCAGCAGCCAGAGAGGCGGGGTTGAGCAGTTCTTC
CASSQRGGVEQFF
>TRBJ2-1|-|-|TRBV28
TGTGCCAGCTGTGACTTGAGCAATGAGCAGTTCTTC
CASCDLSNEQFF
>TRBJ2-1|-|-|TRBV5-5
TGTGCCAGCAGCTTGCGTGTTTACTCCTACAATGAGCAGTTCTTC
CASSLRVYSYNEQFF